The rows below give T cell receptor beta chains drawn from one sample of a study of identical twins. From the 5' RACE reads, TCRdb called clonotypes with MiXCR, one entry per CDR3 protein. This table has fewer than 250,000 distinct CDR3 sequences, approximately 7.8% appearing once. This sample also belongs to another study, concerning yellow fever vaccine responses in identical twins.

The specimen sequenced was CD8+ T cells sorted from blood. Every receptor here comes from a woman aged 18-30 years in good health. Each CDR3 is given with its conserved first and last residue. Fields, in order: V gene, CDR3 length, J gene, D gene, clone size, CDR3 DNA, CDR3 protein. A D gene is named only where the DNA matches it firmly. Size values are once, few and many counts, or a class for expanded clones, and some rows have none.

V: TRBV7-2; length: 14; J: TRBJ2-5; D: NA; size: few; DNA: TGTGCCAGCAGCTCTACAGGGATTGGAGAGACCCAGTACTTC; CDR3: CASSSTGIGETQYF
V: TRBV27; length: 13; J: TRBJ1-1; D: NA; size: NA; DNA: TGTGCCAGCACCCCTGGAGGGAGGACTGAAGCTTTCTTT; CDR3: CASTPGGRTEAFF
V: TRBV12-3/TRBV12-4; length: 14; J: TRBJ2-1; D: TRBD1; size: NA; DNA: TGTGCCAGCAGTCCGGACAGGGAATACAATGAGCAGTCCTTC; CDR3: CASSPDREYNEQSF
V: TRBV13; length: 16; J: TRBJ2-2; D: NA; size: few; DNA: TGTGCCAGCAGCTTTGGGCAAACTAAGAACACCGGGGAGCTGTTTTTT; CDR3: CASSFGQTKNTGELFF
V: TRBV3-1; length: 17; J: TRBJ1-1; D: NA; size: NA; DNA: TGTGCCAGCAGCCACCGGAGGGGCTTACACCTTAACACTGAAGCTTTCTTT; CDR3: CASSHRRGLHLNTEAFF
V: TRBV5-1; length: 14; J: TRBJ1-3; D: NA; size: few; DNA: TGCGCCAGCAGCTTGGAATCACAGCGGGACACCATATATTTT; CDR3: CASSLESQRDTIYF
V: TRBV12-3/TRBV12-4; length: 15; J: TRBJ2-5; D: TRBD2; size: NA; DNA: TGTGCCAGCAGTGGAATTAGCGGGACCCAAGAGACCCAGTACTTC; CDR3: CASSGISGTQETQYF
V: TRBV5-5; length: 14; J: TRBJ1-1; D: NA; size: NA; DNA: TGTGCCAGCAGCCCCCCGGGAAGGGTCACTGAAGCTTTCTTT; CDR3: CASSPPGRVTEAFF
V: TRBV28; length: 16; J: TRBJ2-2; D: NA; size: many; DNA: TGTGCCAGCAGTTTCCCGAGACTGGGCGGCACCGGGGAGCTGTTTTTT; CDR3: CASSFPRLGGTGELFF
V: TRBV6-2/TRBV6-3; length: 19; J: TRBJ2-3; D: TRBD1; size: NA; DNA: TGTGCCAGCGGCCTACCGGGACAGGGGATCTTGGGGAGCACAGATACGCAGTATTTT; CDR3: CASGLPGQGILGSTDTQYF
V: TRBV7-6; length: 14; J: TRBJ2-1; D: TRBD2; size: NA; DNA: TGTGCCAGCAGCCCAGCGGGATTATACAATGAGCAGTTCTTC; CDR3: CASSPAGLYNEQFF
V: TRBV19; length: 15; J: TRBJ2-1; D: TRBD2; size: few; DNA: TGTGCCAGTAGTATTCCACTAGCGGGAGTCTATGAGCAGTTCTTC; CDR3: CASSIPLAGVYEQFF
V: TRBV7-9; length: 12; J: TRBJ2-1; D: NA; size: many; DNA: TGTGCCAGCAGCTTGTTCGGGAATGAGCAGTTCTTC; CDR3: CASSLFGNEQFF
V: TRBV11-1; length: 11; J: TRBJ2-7; D: NA; size: few; DNA: TGTGCCAGCAGCTTATCGCACGAGCAGTACTTC; CDR3: CASSLSHEQYF
V: TRBV7-3; length: 15; J: TRBJ2-7; D: TRBD2; size: NA; DNA: TGTGCCAGCAGCCTGACTGGGGGGGGAACTTACGAGCAGTACTTC; CDR3: CASSLTGGGTYEQYF
V: TRBV6-1; length: 14; J: TRBJ2-1; D: NA; size: many; DNA: TGTGCCAGCAGTGTAGAGGGGGCCTACAATGAGCAGTTCTTC; CDR3: CASSVEGAYNEQFF
V: TRBV6-5; length: 12; J: TRBJ2-1; D: NA; size: NA; DNA: TGTGCCAGCAGCAACACGGCCAATGAGCAGTTCTTC; CDR3: CASSNTANEQFF
V: TRBV7-6; length: 14; J: TRBJ2-5; D: NA; size: few; DNA: TGTGCCAGCAGCGAACCCGGTTACCAAGAGACCCAGTACTTC; CDR3: CASSEPGYQETQYF
V: TRBV27; length: 15; J: TRBJ2-2; D: TRBD2; size: NA; DNA: TGTGCCAGCGGGCTTAGCGGGCCGAACACCGGGGAGCTGTTTTTT; CDR3: CASGLSGPNTGELFF
V: TRBV5-1; length: 16; J: TRBJ2-3; D: TRBD2; size: few; DNA: TGCGCCAGCAGCATATCAGCGGGACCCAACACAGATACGCAGTATTTT; CDR3: CASSISAGPNTDTQYF
V: TRBV11-1; length: 21; J: TRBJ2-1; D: NA; size: few; DNA: TGTGCCAGCAGCTCAACGGGTAGCGGTTTTTGGACCTCGACGCCGCAACATGAGCAGTTCTTC; CDR3: CASSSTGSGFWTSTPQHEQFF
V: TRBV7-9; length: 16; J: TRBJ2-2; D: NA; size: NA; DNA: TGTGCCAGCAGCACCTCCGTGGGGGGGAACACCGGGGAGCTGTTTTTT; CDR3: CASSTSVGGNTGELFF
V: TRBV7-9; length: 13; J: TRBJ2-1; D: NA; size: many; DNA: TGTGCCAGCAGAATGGGACCCCCGGACGAGCAGTTCTTC; CDR3: CASRMGPPDEQFF
V: TRBV5-6; length: 15; J: TRBJ2-1; D: TRBD1; size: NA; DNA: TGTGCCAGCAGCACCAGGGGGCTCTCCTACAATGAGCAGTTCTTC; CDR3: CASSTRGLSYNEQFF
V: TRBV27; length: 13; J: TRBJ2-1; D: TRBD1; size: NA; DNA: TGTGCCAGCAGTTTATCCAGGGGGAATGAGCAGTTCTTC; CDR3: CASSLSRGNEQFF
V: TRBV2; length: 15; J: TRBJ1-5; D: NA; size: few; DNA: TGTGCCAGCAGTGAGATGGACACCCGCAATCAGCCCCAGCATTTT; CDR3: CASSEMDTRNQPQHF
V: TRBV15; length: 16; J: TRBJ1-5; D: NA; size: NA; DNA: TGTGCCACCAGCAGAGCCCAGACAGGCGGGAGACAGCCCCAGCATTTT; CDR3: CATSRAQTGGRQPQHF
V: TRBV3-1; length: 13; J: TRBJ1-5; D: NA; size: few; DNA: TGTGCCAGCAAGGACAAGGATGATCAGCCCCAGCATTTT; CDR3: CASKDKDDQPQHF
V: TRBV6-1; length: 15; J: TRBJ2-5; D: NA; size: few; DNA: TGTGCCAGCAGTGAAGGGGGAGGATCTCAAGAGACCCAGTACTTC; CDR3: CASSEGGGSQETQYF
V: TRBV7-8; length: 16; J: TRBJ2-3; D: TRBD2; size: NA; DNA: TGTGCCAGCAGCTTATATCTAGCGGGGGCCAGAGATACGCAGTATTTT; CDR3: CASSLYLAGARDTQYF
V: TRBV13; length: 13; J: TRBJ2-5; D: NA; size: NA; DNA: TGTGCCAGCAGCCAGTGGGGCCCGGAGACCCAGTACTTC; CDR3: CASSQWGPETQYF
V: TRBV14; length: 16; J: TRBJ1-1; D: NA; size: many; DNA: TGTGCCAGCAGCCAAAAATTCAGCCGGCCAGGCACTGAAGCTTTCTTT; CDR3: CASSQKFSRPGTEAFF
V: TRBV2; length: 14; J: TRBJ2-3; D: NA; size: NA; DNA: TGTGCCAGCAGTGAGTCGGCAGGGGACGATACGCAGTATTTT; CDR3: CASSESAGDDTQYF